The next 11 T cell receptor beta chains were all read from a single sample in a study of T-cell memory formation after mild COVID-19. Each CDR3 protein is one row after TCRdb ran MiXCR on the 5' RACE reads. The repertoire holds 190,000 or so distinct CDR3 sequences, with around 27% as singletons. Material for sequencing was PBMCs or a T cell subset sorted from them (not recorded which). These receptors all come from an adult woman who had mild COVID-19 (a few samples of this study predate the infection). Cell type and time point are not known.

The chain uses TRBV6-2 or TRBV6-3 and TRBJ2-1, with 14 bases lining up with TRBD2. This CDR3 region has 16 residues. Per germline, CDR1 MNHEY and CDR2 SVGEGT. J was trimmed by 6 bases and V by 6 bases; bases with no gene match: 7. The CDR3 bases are TGTGCCAGCAGACCTATCGGGACTAGCGGGGGCAATGAGCAGTTCTTC. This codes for CASRPIGTSGGNEQFF.

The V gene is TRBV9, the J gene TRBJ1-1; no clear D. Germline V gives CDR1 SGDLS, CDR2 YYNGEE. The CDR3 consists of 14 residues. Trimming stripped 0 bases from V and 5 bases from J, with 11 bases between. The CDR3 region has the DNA TGTGCCAGCAGCGTAGTAGATTCGGGGACTGAAGCTTTCTTT. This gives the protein CASSVVDSGTEAFF.

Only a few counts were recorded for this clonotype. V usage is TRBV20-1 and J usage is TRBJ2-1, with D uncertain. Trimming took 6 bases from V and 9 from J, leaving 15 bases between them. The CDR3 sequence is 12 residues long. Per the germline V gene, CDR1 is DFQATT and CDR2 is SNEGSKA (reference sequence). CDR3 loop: CSAGNHGSEQFF. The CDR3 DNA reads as TGCAGTGCAGGGAATCACGGCAGTGAGCAGTTCTTC.

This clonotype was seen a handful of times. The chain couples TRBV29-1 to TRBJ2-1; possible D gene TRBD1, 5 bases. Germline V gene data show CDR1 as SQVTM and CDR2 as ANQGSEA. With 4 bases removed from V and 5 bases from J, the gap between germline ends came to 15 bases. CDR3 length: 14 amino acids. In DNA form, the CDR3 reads TGCAGCGTTGGGGAAAGCAGGGTCGACAATGAGCAGTTCTTC. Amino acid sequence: CSVGESRVDNEQFF.

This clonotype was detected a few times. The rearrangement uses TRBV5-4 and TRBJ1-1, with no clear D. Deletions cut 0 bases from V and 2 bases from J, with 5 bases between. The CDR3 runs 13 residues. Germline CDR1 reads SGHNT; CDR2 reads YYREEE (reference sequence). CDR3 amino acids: CASSLEFNTEAFF. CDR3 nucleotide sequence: TGTGCCAGCAGCTTGGAGTTTAACACTGAAGCTTTCTTT.

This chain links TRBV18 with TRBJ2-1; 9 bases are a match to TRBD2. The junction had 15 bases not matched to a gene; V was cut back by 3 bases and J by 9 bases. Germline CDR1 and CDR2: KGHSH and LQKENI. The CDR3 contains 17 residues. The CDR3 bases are TGTGCCAGCTCACCTCCGGGACTAGCCCCAGTATATGCTGAGCAGTTCTTC. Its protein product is CASSPPGLAPVYAEQFF.

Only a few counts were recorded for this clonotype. The DNA for the CDR3 is TGTGCCAGCTCACCACGTGCCATCTACGAGCAGTACTTC. This codes for CASSPRAIYEQYF. The chain links TRBV18 to TRBJ2-7; D is uncertain. CDR1 and CDR2 from the germline V gene are KGHSH and LQKENI. The CDR3 sequence is 13 residues long. V lost 1 base and J 3 bases, leaving 7 bases between the germline ends.

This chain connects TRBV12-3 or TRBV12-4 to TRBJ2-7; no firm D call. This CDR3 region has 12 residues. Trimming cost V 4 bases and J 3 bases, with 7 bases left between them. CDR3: CASSSNRYEQYF. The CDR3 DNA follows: TGTGCCAGCAGTTCAAACCGCTACGAGCAGTACTTC.

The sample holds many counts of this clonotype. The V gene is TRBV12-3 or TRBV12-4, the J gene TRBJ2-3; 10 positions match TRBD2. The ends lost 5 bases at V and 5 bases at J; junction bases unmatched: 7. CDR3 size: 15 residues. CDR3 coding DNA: TGTGCCAGCAGTACAGCGGGAGGGAAGGGAGATACGCAGTATTTT. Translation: CASSTAGGKGDTQYF.

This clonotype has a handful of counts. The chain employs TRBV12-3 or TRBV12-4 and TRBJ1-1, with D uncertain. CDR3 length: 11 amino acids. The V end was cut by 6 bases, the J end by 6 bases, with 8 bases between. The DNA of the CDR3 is TGTGCCAGCAGCTTATCGGCTGAAGCTTTCTTT. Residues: CASSLSAEAFF.

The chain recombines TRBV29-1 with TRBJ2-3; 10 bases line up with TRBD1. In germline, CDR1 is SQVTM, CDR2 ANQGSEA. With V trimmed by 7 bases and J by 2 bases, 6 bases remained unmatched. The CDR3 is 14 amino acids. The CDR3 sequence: CSGRDRGITDTQYF. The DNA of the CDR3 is TGCAGCGGCCGGGACAGGGGAATCACAGATACGCAGTATTTT.